This is a list of T cell receptor beta chains from one sample in a study of control samples from healthy donors and cancer patients. This table comes from immunoSEQ multiplex PCR, and its TCRdb copy is limited to in-frame clones, with some not included. The sample has over 40,000 clones, 88% seen once. The source material was PBMCs. These receptors originate from a man in his fifties or sixties with head and neck cancer. Each CDR3 is given with its conserved first and last residue. The order of the fields is D gene, clone size, J gene, V gene, CDR3 protein, CDR3 DNA. The D gene is left open where the match is weak. Where a row states a size, it is once, few, many or the class of an expanded clone; other rows omit it.

D: .; size: .; J: TRBJ1-6; V: TRBV24-1; CDR3: CATRLREPRRPYNSPLHF; DNA: TGTGCCACCAGGCTAAGAGAGCCCCGTAGACCATATAATTCACCCCTCCACTTT
D: TRBD2; size: .; J: TRBJ2-1; V: TRBV4-1; CDR3: CASSQEGWREGLNEQFF; DNA: TGCGCCAGCAGCCAAGAGGGATGGCGGGAGGGCCTAAATGAGCAGTTCTTC
D: .; size: .; J: TRBJ2-1; V: TRBV28; CDR3: CASSFSAGAIFDEQFF; DNA: TGTGCCAGCAGTTTCTCTGCGGGGGCGATCTTCGATGAGCAGTTCTTC
D: .; size: .; J: TRBJ2-2; V: TRBV14; CDR3: CASSQSRPALTGELFF; DNA: TGTGCCAGCAGCCAGTCCCGGCCAGCCTTAACCGGGGAGCTGTTTTTT
D: .; size: .; J: TRBJ2-7; V: TRBV3-1/TRBV3-2; CDR3: CASSRDGYEQYF; DNA: TGTGCCAGCAGCCGGGACGGGTACGAGCAGTACTTC
D: .; size: .; J: TRBJ2-5; V: TRBV5-1; CDR3: CASSSLTGYQETQYF; DNA: TGCGCCAGCAGCTCCCTAACAGGCTACCAAGAGACCCAGTACTTC
D: .; size: .; J: TRBJ2-5; V: TRBV5-1; CDR3: CASSLAVGWETQYF; DNA: TGCGCCAGCAGCTTGGCCGTAGGGTGGGAGACCCAGTACTTC
D: TRBD1; size: .; J: TRBJ1-1; V: TRBV3-1/TRBV3-2; CDR3: CASSRTGGVTEAFF; DNA: TGTGCCAGCAGCCGTACAGGGGGGGTCACTGAAGCTTTCTTT
D: .; size: once; J: TRBJ1-1; V: TRBV7-3; CDR3: CASSPLTGPNTEAFF; DNA: TGTGCCAGCAGCCCCCTAACAGGTCCGAACACTGAAGCTTTCTTT
D: TRBD1; size: .; J: TRBJ2-3; V: TRBV7-9; CDR3: CASSPGTGTTDTQYF; DNA: TGTGCCAGCAGCCCCGGGACAGGTACCACAGATACGCAGTATTTT
D: .; size: .; J: TRBJ2-3; V: TRBV6-5; CDR3: CASLGFRDTDTQYF; DNA: TGTGCCAGCCTAGGGTTCCGGGACACAGATACGCAGTATTTT
D: .; size: .; J: TRBJ1-2; V: TRBV27; CDR3: CASSRRANYGYTF; DNA: TGTGCCAGCAGTCGGCGAGCTAACTATGGCTACACCTTC
D: .; size: .; J: TRBJ1-3; V: TRBV6-4; CDR3: CASSTTPVQGSGNTIYF; DNA: TGTGCCAGCAGTACAACACCAGTACAGGGCTCTGGAAACACCATATATTTT
D: TRBD1; size: .; J: TRBJ2-3; V: TRBV6-5; CDR3: CASRGDSPYTDTQYF; DNA: TGTGCCAGCAGGGGGGACAGCCCCTACACAGATACGCAGTATTTT